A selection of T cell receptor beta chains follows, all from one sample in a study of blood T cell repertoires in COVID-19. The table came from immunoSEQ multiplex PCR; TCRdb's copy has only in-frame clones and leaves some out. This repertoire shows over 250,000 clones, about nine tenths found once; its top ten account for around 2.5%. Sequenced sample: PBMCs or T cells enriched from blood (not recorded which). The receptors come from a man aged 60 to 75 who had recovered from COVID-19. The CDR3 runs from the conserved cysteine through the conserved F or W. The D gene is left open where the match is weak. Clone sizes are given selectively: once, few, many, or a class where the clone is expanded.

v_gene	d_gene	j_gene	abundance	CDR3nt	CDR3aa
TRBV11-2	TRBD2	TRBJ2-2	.	TGTGCCAGCAGCTTAAGTAGCGGGAGCTACACCGGGGAGCTGTTTTTT	CASSLSSGSYTGELFF
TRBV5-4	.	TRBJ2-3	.	TGTGCCAGCAGCCCGAGCGGCGGCGGCACAGATACGCAGTATTTT	CASSPSGGGTDTQYF
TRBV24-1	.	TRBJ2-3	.	TGTGCCACCAGTGATAGGGCCTCTAGGGGAGATACGCAGTATTTT	CATSDRASRGDTQYF
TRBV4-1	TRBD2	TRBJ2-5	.	TGCGCCAGCAGCCAAAAGAGTACGTCGACTAGCGGGACCGCTGGGGAGACCCAGTACTTC	CASSQKSTSTSGTAGETQYF
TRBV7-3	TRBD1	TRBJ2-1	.	TGTGCCAGCAGCTATGGGGACAGGGGAATCTACAATGAGCAGTTCTTC	CASSYGDRGIYNEQFF
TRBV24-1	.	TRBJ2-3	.	TGTGCCACCAGTGAACTAGATACGCAGTATTTT	CATSELDTQYF
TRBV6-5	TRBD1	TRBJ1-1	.	TGTGCCAGCAGATGGGACAGGCATCGTAACACTGAAGCTTTCTTT	CASRWDRHRNTEAFF
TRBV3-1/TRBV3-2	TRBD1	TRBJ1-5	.	TGTGCCAGCAGCCGCGGACAGGGTTATAGCAATCAGCCCCAGCATTTT	CASSRGQGYSNQPQHF
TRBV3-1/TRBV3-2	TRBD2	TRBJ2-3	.	TGTGCCAGCAGAGGGACTAGCGGGCGGATCACAGATACGCAGTATTTT	CASRGTSGRITDTQYF
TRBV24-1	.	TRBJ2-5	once	TGTGCCACCAGTGATTTGCGGCAGGAGGGTCAAGAGACCCAGTACTTC	CATSDLRQEGQETQYF
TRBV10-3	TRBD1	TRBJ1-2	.	TGTGCCATCAGGACCGGGACAGGGGATGGCTACACCTTC	CAIRTGTGDGYTF
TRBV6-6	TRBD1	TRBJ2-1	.	TGTGCCAGCAACGACAGGGGCTCCTACAATGAGCAGTTCTTC	CASNDRGSYNEQFF
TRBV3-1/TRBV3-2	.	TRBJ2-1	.	TGTGCCAGCAGCCCGCGGAACGGCCGCTCCATTTACAATGAGCAGTTCTTC	CASSPRNGRSIYNEQFF
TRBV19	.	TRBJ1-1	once	TGTGCCAGTAGTATCGGGGGACGGTTTGAAGCTTTCTTT	CASSIGGRFEAFF
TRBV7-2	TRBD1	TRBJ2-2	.	TGTGCCAGCAGCTTCCGCCGACAGGGAAACGCGAACACCGGGGAGCTGTTTTTT	CASSFRRQGNANTGELFF
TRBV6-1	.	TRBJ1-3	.	TGTGCCAGCAGTGTTGCAGGGCTGGTCTCTGGAAACACCATATATTTT	CASSVAGLVSGNTIYF
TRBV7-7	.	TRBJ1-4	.	TGTGCTAGCAGCTTAGCGCGGGCAGGTACGGAAAAACTGTTTTTT	CASSLARAGTEKLFF
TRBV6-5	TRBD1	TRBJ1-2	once	TGTGCCAGCAGTAAACCGGGACAGGTTTCCTATGGCTACACCTTC	CASSKPGQVSYGYTF
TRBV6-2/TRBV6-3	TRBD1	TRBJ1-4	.	TGTGCCAGCAGTTCCGGCCGGACAGGGCGAAATGAAAAACTGTTTTTT	CASSSGRTGRNEKLFF
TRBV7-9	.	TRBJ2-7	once	TGTGCCAGCAGCCCCAGTGAAGGGGCCTCCTACGAGCAGTACTTC	CASSPSEGASYEQYF
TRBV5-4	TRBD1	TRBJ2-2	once	TGTGCCAGCAGCCTCGCAGGGGGCTCCGGGGAGCTGTTTTTT	CASSLAGGSGELFF
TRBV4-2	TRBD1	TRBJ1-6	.	TGTGCCAGCAGCCAGTACGACAGGGAGAATTCACCCCTCCACTTT	CASSQYDRENSPLHF
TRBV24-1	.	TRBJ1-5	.	TGTGCCACCAGTGATTCAGGGTCGCAGCCCCAGCATTTT	CATSDSGSQPQHF
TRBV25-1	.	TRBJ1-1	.	TGTGCCAGCGGGAGGACGGGGGCTGAAGCTTTCTTT	CASGRTGAEAFF
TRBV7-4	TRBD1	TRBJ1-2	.	TGTGCCAGCAGCTTGGGACAGTTTCGTAACTATGGCTACACCTTC	CASSLGQFRNYGYTF
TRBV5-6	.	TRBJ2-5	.	TGTGCCAGCAGCTTTGTCAGGGGTCCGCAAGAGACCCAGTACTTC	CASSFVRGPQETQYF
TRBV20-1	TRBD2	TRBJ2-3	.	TGCAGCCTAGCGGGAAGAGATACGCAGTATTTT	CSLAGRDTQYF
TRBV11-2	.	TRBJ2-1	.	TGTGCCAGCAGCTTACCTGGGGGGTTTAGTGAGCAGTTCTTC	CASSLPGGFSEQFF
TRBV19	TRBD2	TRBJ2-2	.	TGTGCCAGTACCAAATCTCCGTGGCGGGGGGGACCAGTGGCCGGGGAGCTGTTTTTT	CASTKSPWRGGPVAGELFF
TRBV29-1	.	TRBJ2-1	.	TGCAGCGTTGATTTAAATGGTCAGGCCGCAAATTACAATGAGCAGTTCTTC	CSVDLNGQAANYNEQFF
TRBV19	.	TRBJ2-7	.	TGTGCCAGTAGTAGAACAGGGTCGACGGGTTACGAGCAGTACTTC	CASSRTGSTGYEQYF
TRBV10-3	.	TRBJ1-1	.	TGTGCCACCGTCAGGAACACTGAAGCTTTCTTT	CATVRNTEAFF
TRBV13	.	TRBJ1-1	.	TGTGCCAGCAGCTTAGGCGACGCGGCAGGGACTGAAGCTTTCTTT	CASSLGDAAGTEAFF